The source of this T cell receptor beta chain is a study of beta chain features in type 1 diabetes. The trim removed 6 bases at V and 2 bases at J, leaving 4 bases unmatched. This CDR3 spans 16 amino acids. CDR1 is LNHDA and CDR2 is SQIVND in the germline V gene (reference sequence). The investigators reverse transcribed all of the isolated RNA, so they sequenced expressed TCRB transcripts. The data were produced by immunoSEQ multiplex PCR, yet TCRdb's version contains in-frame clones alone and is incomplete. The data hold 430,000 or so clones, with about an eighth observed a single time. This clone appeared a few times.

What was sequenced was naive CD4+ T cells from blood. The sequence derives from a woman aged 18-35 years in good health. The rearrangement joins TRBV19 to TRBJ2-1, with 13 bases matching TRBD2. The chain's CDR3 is CASSRGTSGTYNEQFF. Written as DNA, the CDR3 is TGTGCCAGTAGCAGAGGGACTAGCGGGACCTACAATGAGCAGTTCTTC. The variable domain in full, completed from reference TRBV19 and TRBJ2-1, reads DGGITQSPKYLFRKEGQNVTLSCEQNLNHDAMYWYRQDPGQGLRLIYYSQIVNDFQKGDIAEGYSVSREKKESFPLTVTSAQKNPTAFYLCASSRGTSGTYNEQFFGPGTRLTVL.